These 5 T cell receptor beta chains came from one sample sequenced in a study of blood T cell repertoires in COVID-19. Method: immunoSEQ multiplex PCR; TCRdb's copy keeps in-frame clones and lacks some. The sample includes some 180,000 clones, less than 80% of them seen just once. The sample taken for sequencing was peripheral blood. The origin of the receptors is a man over 45 who had recovered from COVID-19.

The chain links TRBV5-5 to TRBJ2-5; D is perhaps TRBD1 (5 bases). The CDR3 spans 15 residues. Trimming took 0 bases from V and 9 from J, leaving 18 bases between them. Germline CDR1 reads SGHKS; CDR2 reads YYEKEE (reference sequence). CDR3 protein: CASSLVPAGSQSQYF. The CDR3 nucleotides read TGTGCCAGCAGCTTGGTGCCCGCAGGGTCCCAATCCCAGTACTTC.

V usage is TRBV7-8 and J usage is TRBJ2-7; 7 bases map to TRBD2. The CDR3 is 18 residues long. V trimming: 3 bases; J trimming: 2 bases; junction bases outside the gene matches: 16. The germline CDR1 and CDR2 sequences are SGHVS and FQNEAQ. In DNA, the CDR3 is TGTGCCAGCAGCTTCCAATCCTTGGGTAGCGGGTCAGCCTACGAGCAGTACTTC. Translated, it gives CASSFQSLGSGSAYEQYF.

This clone was seen once. V gene TRBV6-5 combines with J gene TRBJ2-3, with TRBD1 as a possible D gene (6 bases). Trimming shortened V by 8 bases and J by 0 bases, and 15 bases separated the two germline ends. The CDR3 is made up of 15 amino acids. Germline-derived CDR1 and CDR2 are MNHEY and SVGAGI. The CDR3 protein is CASHRTALSTDTQYF. CDR3 in DNA: TGTGCCAGCCACCGGACAGCCCTGAGCACAGATACGCAGTATTTT.

The chain joins TRBV19 to TRBJ2-2, with D possibly matching TRBD1 (6 bases). The germline CDR1 and CDR2 sequences are LNHDA and SQIVND (reference sequence). There are 15 residues in the CDR3. V was clipped by 9 bases and J by 3 bases, with 17 bases between them. The CDR3 reads CARPKRGFDTGELFF. CDR3 in DNA: TGTGCCAGGCCCAAAAGGGGGTTTGACACCGGGGAGCTGTTTTTT.

The chain is built from TRBV14 and TRBJ2-1; 10 bases are a match to TRBD2. V was pared by 4 bases and J by 6 bases, with 6 bases of the junction left unmatched. This CDR3 spans 15 amino acids. Per germline, CDR1 SGHDN and CDR2 FVKESK. The DNA for the CDR3 is TGTGCCAGCAGCCGGTCTAGCGGGAGCCTCAATGAGCAGTTCTTC. Protein: CASSRSSGSLNEQFF. Drawing the rest from reference TRBV14 and TRBJ2-1, the complete variable domain is EAGVTQFPSHSVIEKGQTVTLRCDPISGHDNLYWYRRVMGKEIKFLLHFVKESKQDESGMPNNRFLAERTGGTYSTLKVQPAELEDSGVYFCASSRSSGSLNEQFFGPGTRLTVL.